This record looks at one T cell receptor beta chain sequence and its context. This sample is part of a study of control samples from healthy donors and cancer patients. TCRdb's copy holds only in-frame clones and misses some; the assay was immunoSEQ multiplex PCR. The sample contains just over 80,000 clones, around nine tenths of which appear only once. V gave up 2 bases and J gave up 5 bases, with 10 bases separating them. The CDR3 is made up of 15 amino acids. Germline-derived CDR1 and CDR2 are PRHDT and FYEKMQ (reference sequence). The clonotype comes from a man between 45 and 60 years old in good health. This chain joins TRBV13 and TRBJ1-6; no clear D gene. Sequencing was done on a sample of blood. CDR3 DNA sequence: TGTGCCAGCAGCTTATTCTCGGGCAATAATTCACCCCTCCACTTT. The encoded protein is CASSLFSGNNSPLHF.